Presented here are 16 T cell receptor beta chains from one specimen sequenced in a study of long-term antiretroviral therapy in people with HIV. An immunoSEQ assay, version v3.0, was performed at survey level. The table came from immunoSEQ multiplex PCR; TCRdb's copy has only in-frame clones and leaves some out. Of tens of thousands of clones in the sample, roughly 81% are singletons; the top ten hold nearly 5%. Sequences were derived from unsorted PBMCs, sampled around 2.7 years before starting antiretroviral therapy. These receptors were obtained from a woman between 25 and 40 years old with HIV.

The V gene is TRBV6-6, the J gene TRBJ2-7; TRBD1 matches 7 bases. The ends lost 3 bases at V and 1 base at J; junction bases unmatched: 6. There are 15 residues in the CDR3. Germline CDR1 is MNHNY and CDR2 is SVGAGI (reference sequence). The chain's CDR3 is CASSYGGQLSYEQYV. CDR3 DNA sequence: TGTGCCAGCAGTTATGGGGGACAGCTTTCCTACGAGCAGTACGTC.

This chain's CDR3 is CASSPGLVALETQYF. The CDR3 coding sequence is TGTGCCAGCAGCCCGGGACTAGTCGCGTTGGAGACCCAGTACTTC. The chain carries TRBV11-2 and TRBJ2-5, with 8 bases identical to TRBD2. Germline values: CDR1 SGHAT, CDR2 FQNNGV. This CDR3 is built from 15 residues. Losses at the gene ends were 5 bases for V and 5 bases for J; bases not matched to a gene: 10.

V and J are TRBV5-6 and TRBJ1-2, with 9 nucleotides matching TRBD1. J lost 7 bases, V lost 2 bases, and 9 bases had no gene match. Germline CDR1 reads SGHDT; CDR2 reads YYEEEE. This CDR3 is built from 15 residues. CDR3 sequence (DNA): TGTGCCAGCAGCTTTCTGGGACAGGGAGTCATTGGCTACACCTTC. This gives the protein CASSFLGQGVIGYTF.

The CDR3 sequence: CAISDILVGISTDTQYF. The CDR3, as DNA: TGTGCCATCAGTGATATATTGGTGGGCATTAGCACAGATACGCAGTATTTT. The chain recombines TRBV10-3 with TRBJ2-3; D uncertain. The CDR3 has 17 residues. Per the germline V gene, CDR1 is ENHRY and CDR2 is SYGVKD. Between the trimmed V and J ends, which lost 3 bases and 0 bases, there was a span of 16 bases.

This chain joins TRBV2 and TRBJ2-1; TRBD1 matches 9 bases. This CDR3 is 16 amino acids long. The trim removed 4 bases at V and 5 bases at J, leaving 9 bases unmatched. In germline, CDR1 is SNHLY, CDR2 FYNNEI. CDR3 in DNA: TGTGCCAGCAGTGCCCCGGGACAGGGTACTCACAATGAGCAGTTCTTC. Translation: CASSAPGQGTHNEQFF.

The rearrangement uses TRBV5-6 and TRBJ2-7; TRBD2 matches 13 bases. The J segment lost 5 bases and the V segment lost 3 bases, leaving 5 bases of the junction unmatched. The CDR3 contains 15 residues. Germline CDR1 reads SGHDT; CDR2 reads YYEEEE. The CDR3 spells CASSWGLAGMHEQYF. The CDR3 DNA follows: TGTGCCAGCAGCTGGGGACTAGCGGGGATGCACGAGCAGTACTTC. The whole variable domain, remainder taken from reference TRBV5-6 and TRBJ2-7, is DAGVTQSPTHLIKTRGQQVTLRCSPKSGHDTVSWYQQALGQGPQFIFQYYEEEERQRGNFPDRFSGHQFPNYSSELNVNALLLGDSALYLCASSWGLAGMHEQYFGPGTRLTVT.

This chain links TRBV6-1 with TRBJ2-7; D perhaps matches TRBD2 (5 bases). Germline lookup yields CDR1 MNHNS and CDR2 SASEGT. Trimming took off 5 bases at V and 1 base at J, with 9 bases between the two ends. The CDR3 spans 13 residues. Written as DNA, the CDR3 is TGTGCCAGCAGTTGGACTCTATCCTACGAGCAGTACGTC. It translates to CASSWTLSYEQYV.

This clone was recorded once. V usage is TRBV2 and J usage is TRBJ1-1; D is possibly TRBD1 (6 bases). Germline CDR1 is SNHLY and CDR2 is FYNNEI. The germline V and J ends were trimmed by 0 bases and 4 bases, with 18 bases remaining between them. There are 17 residues in the CDR3. The CDR3 bases are TGTGCCAGCAGTGAAGCCGGGGCAGGGGTCCGGTTCACTGAAGCTTTCTTT. Translating gives CASSEAGAGVRFTEAFF.

The rearrangement joins TRBV7-8 to TRBJ2-2, with D perhaps TRBD1 (5 bases). With 0 bases removed from V and 5 bases from J, the gap between germline ends came to 7 bases. CDR1 is SGHVS and CDR2 is FQNEAQ in the germline V gene. The length of the CDR3 is 14 residues. This CDR3 reads CASSLAGRTGELFF. CDR3 in DNA: TGTGCCAGCAGCTTAGCGGGGCGAACCGGGGAGCTGTTTTTT.

The chain employs TRBV19 and TRBJ2-2, with 7 bases fitting TRBD2. Germline V gene data show CDR1 as LNHDA and CDR2 as SQIVND (reference sequence). The CDR3 consists of 15 residues. V trimming: 7 bases; J trimming: 6 bases; junction bases outside the gene matches: 11. In nucleotides, the CDR3 is TGTGCCAGTAAATGGGGGGAGGGTCTTCCCGGGGAGCTGTTTTTT. Protein product: CASKWGEGLPGELFF.

V and J are TRBV4-1 and TRBJ1-4, with a possible D match to TRBD1 (6 bases). CDR1 MGHRA and CDR2 YSYEKL come from the germline V gene. The ends were cut back, 0 bases at V and 4 bases at J, with 15 bases in the middle. The CDR3 covers 17 residues. CDR3: CASSQDASGVINEKLFF. In DNA, the CDR3 is TGCGCCAGCAGCCAAGATGCGTCAGGGGTTATTAATGAAAAACTGTTTTTT.

The genes are TRBV12-5 and TRBJ1-1, with D uncertain. Germline V gene sequence: CDR1 LGHNT, CDR2 FRNRAP. The CDR3 runs 14 residues. The V and J ends lost 3 bases and 1 base respectively, with 9 bases between them. CDR3 nucleotides: TGTGCTAGTGGTTTTCGAGGACCGAACACTGAAGCTTTCTTT. Amino acids: CASGFRGPNTEAFF.

This chain joins TRBV6-5 and TRBJ1-6, with D unclear. Germline lookup yields CDR1 MNHEY and CDR2 SVGAGI. The CDR3 totals 11 residues. Trimming shortened V by 4 bases and J by 13 bases, and 8 bases separated the two germline ends. CDR3 sequence reads: CASSSSGPLHF. The CDR3 nucleotides are TGTGCCAGCAGTTCCTCCGGCCCCCTCCACTTT.

V and J are TRBV6-5 and TRBJ1-1; tentative D call: TRBD1 (6 bases). The CDR3 runs 14 residues. V was pared by 6 bases and J by 4 bases, with 15 bases between. CDR1 MNHEY and CDR2 SVGAGI come from the germline V gene. The CDR3 sequence: CASRRQESATEAFF. The CDR3 DNA sequence: TGTGCCAGCAGAAGACAGGAGAGTGCCACTGAAGCTTTCTTT.

This clone was picked up one time. The chain combines TRBV6-7 with TRBJ2-7; TRBD1 matches 7 bases. TRBV6-7 is noted as an ORF with a role that remains uncertain. The ends lost 5 bases at V and 1 base at J; junction bases unmatched: 8. The CDR3 runs 15 residues. In DNA, the CDR3 is TGTGCCAGCAGTCACCACGGGGACAGTTCCTACGAGCAGTACTTC. It specifies CASSHHGDSSYEQYF.

V and J are TRBV6-5 and TRBJ2-1; 8 nucleotides line up with TRBD1. Germline lookup yields CDR1 MNHEY and CDR2 SVGAGI. Trimming cost V 6 bases and J 7 bases; bases outside gene matches: 11. The CDR3 consists of 15 residues. CDR3 amino acids: CASRSQGALRNEQFF. The CDR3 region has the DNA TGTGCCAGCAGATCTCAGGGGGCCCTTAGGAATGAGCAGTTCTTC.